These 10 T cell receptor beta chains came from one sample sequenced in a study of Ad26.COV2.S vaccination and SARS-CoV-2 variants. Produced via immunoSEQ multiplex PCR; TCRdb's table is partial and in-frame only. Here the sample spans 300,000 to 400,000 clones, around 81% being singletons. Treatment meaning: some 20 received Ad26.COV2.S at low or high dose, single or two shots; 5 received placebo; per-sample allocation not given. At day 63 after the first vaccine or placebo injection, samples were drawn. The material sequenced was peripheral blood, taken in a trial of Ad26.COV2.S vaccine versus placebo. The receptors were sampled from a person aged 18-65 years who received the Ad26.COV2.S COVID-19 vaccine or a placebo.

J is TRBJ2-4 and V is TRBV2; 9 nucleotides agree with TRBD1. Trimming at V came to 3 bases and at J to 3 bases, leaving 6 bases not matched to a gene. This CDR3 is built from 16 residues. Germline V gene sequence: CDR1 SNHLY, CDR2 FYNNEI. CDR3 in amino acids: CASSEGQGFGKNIQYF. Here the CDR3 DNA reads TGTGCCAGCAGTGAGGGACAGGGTTTTGGCAAAAACATTCAGTACTTC.

This sequence joins TRBV27 and TRBJ2-5; 9 bases match TRBD1. From germline, CDR1 is MNHEY and CDR2 SMNVEV (reference sequence). The CDR3 has 16 residues. Trimming cost V 5 bases and J 4 bases; bases outside gene matches: 11. CDR3 loop: CASSTYRGRRVETQYF. The CDR3 nucleotides read TGTGCCAGCAGTACCTACAGGGGGCGAAGGGTAGAGACCCAGTACTTC.

The chain recombines TRBV4-2 with TRBJ1-1; perhaps TRBD1 as D (5 bases). Trimming cost V 1 base and J 0 bases, with 9 bases left between them. Germline assignment: CDR1 LGHNA and CDR2 YNFKEQ. The CDR3 is 15 residues long. The chain's CDR3 is CASSQGQSMNTEAFF. As DNA, the CDR3 is TGTGCCAGCAGCCAAGGACAGTCAATGAACACTGAAGCTTTCTTT.

The genes are TRBV6-2 or TRBV6-3 and TRBJ1-2; possibly TRBD1 for D (6 bases). The CDR3 is 15 amino acids. Germline CDR1 reads MNHEY; CDR2 reads SVGEGT. Trimming took 6 bases from V and 4 from J, leaving 18 bases between them. The CDR3 here is CASSSDTGFPYGYTF. The DNA of the CDR3 is TGTGCCAGCAGCTCGGATACAGGGTTCCCCTATGGCTACACCTTC.

J is TRBJ2-3 and V is TRBV3-1 (or the pseudogene TRBV3-2); 10 bases are a match to TRBD2. The germline CDR1 and CDR2 sequences are LGHDT and YNNKEL (reference sequence). CDR3 length equals 14 residues. J gave up 8 bases and V 1 base, and 3 bases lay outside the gene matches. The CDR3 sequence is CASSQASGGGTQYF. The CDR3 nucleotides are TGTGCCAGCAGCCAAGCTAGCGGGGGAGGTACGCAGTATTTT.

The CDR3 region is CASSQQGAAGYTF. The CDR3 coding sequence is TGCGCCAGCAGCCAACAGGGGGCGGCTGGCTACACCTTC. V and J are TRBV5-1 and TRBJ1-2; 9 nucleotides align to TRBD1. V gave up 4 bases and J gave up 7 bases; unmatched junction bases: 5. The V gene's germline CDR1 is SGHRS and CDR2 YFSETQ. This CDR3 spans 13 amino acids.

This clone is categorized as medium-sized. The V and J genes are TRBV6-4 and TRBJ1-1; D not certain. CDR1 and CDR2 (germline): MRHNA, SNTAGT. Trimming removed 0 bases at V and 0 bases at J, with 2 bases between. The CDR3 has 13 residues. The CDR3 reads CASSDSVNTEAFF. The CDR3, as DNA: TGTGCCAGCAGTGACTCGGTGAACACTGAAGCTTTCTTT.

This clone was recorded once. The gene calls are TRBV6-5 and TRBJ2-7; maybe TRBD1 (5 bases). Trimming pared 6 bases from V and 5 bases from J, leaving 11 bases between. This CDR3 is built from 12 residues. Germline V gene data show CDR1 as MNHEY and CDR2 as SVGAGI. CDR3 protein: CASRRGPDEQYF. As DNA, the CDR3 is TGTGCCAGCAGAAGGGGTCCGGACGAGCAGTACTTC.

The chain recombines TRBV5-6 with TRBJ1-1, with 7 bases identical to TRBD1. The CDR3 extends over 15 amino acids. Germline CDR1 is SGHDT and CDR2 is YYEEEE. After removal of 3 bases from V and 3 bases from J, the junction contained 8 bases not matched to a gene. The CDR3 loop reads CASSSRGRGDTEAFF. The CDR3 bases are TGTGCCAGCAGCTCCAGGGGCAGGGGGGACACTGAAGCTTTCTTT.

This rearrangement joins TRBV11-3 to TRBJ2-1; D is unresolved. CDR1 is SGHNT, CDR2 YENEEA, per germline. This CDR3 comprises 13 residues. Trimming removed 0 bases at V and 10 bases at J, with 10 bases between. The CDR3 DNA follows: TGTGCCAGCAGCTTAGATAACGGCAGGGAGCAGTTCTTC. It encodes CASSLDNGREQFF. Full variable domain (rest looked up from reference TRBV11-3 and TRBJ2-1): EAGVVQSPRYKIIEKKQPVAFWCNPISGHNTLYWYLQNLGQGPELLIRYENEEAVDDSQLPKDRFSAERLKGVDSTLKIQPAELGDSAVYLCASSLDNGREQFFGPGTRLTVL.